Below, 4 T cell receptor beta chains from the same sample are listed, as sequenced in a study of response to subunit inactivated influenza vaccine. TCRdb fed the RT-PCR reads into MiXCR, producing one record per CDR3 protein. The sample has approximately 530,000 distinct CDR3 sequences; 10% to 15% are singletons. Source: PBMCs from blood, taken more than 35 days after vaccination. The receptor source for this set is a man aged 50 to 60 who received an inactivated influenza vaccine.

This chain uses TRBV6-1 with TRBJ2-3; TRBD2 is a possible D gene (5 bases). Germline-derived CDR1 and CDR2 are MNHNS and SASEGT. The CDR3 loop spans 14 amino acids. V lost 6 bases and J lost 0, with 10 bases in between. The DNA for the CDR3 is TGTGCCAGCAGACCCCCGGGGAGCACAGATACGCAGTATTTT. It codes for CASRPPGSTDTQYF.

This clonotype occurred a few times. V gene TRBV7-8 combines with J gene TRBJ2-2; D is ambiguous. V was trimmed by 7 bases and J by 0 bases, leaving 18 bases between them. Germline V lookup: CDR1 SGHVS, CDR2 FQNEAQ. The CDR3 extends over 17 amino acids. For the CDR3, the DNA is TGTGCCAGCAACATCTTTACTTCTTACGCGAACACCGGGGAGCTGTTTTTT. The encoded protein is CASNIFTSYANTGELFF.

This chain connects TRBV24-1 to TRBJ2-2; 8 bases map to TRBD2. Germline trimming cut 4 bases from V and 0 bases from J; bases unmatched to any gene: 3. This CDR3 is 16 amino acids long. Germline V gene sequence: CDR1 KGHDR, CDR2 SFDVKD. The DNA of the CDR3 is TGTGCCACCAGTGACGCGGGACTAGCGAACACCGGGGAGCTGTTTTTT. Translating it yields CATSDAGLANTGELFF.

This clonotype has a count of ten or more. The V call is TRBV20-1, the J call TRBJ2-1; 8 positions match TRBD2. Germline V gene data show CDR1 as DFQATT and CDR2 as SNEGSKA (reference sequence). The junction had 3 bases not matched to a gene; V was cut back by 5 bases and J by 0 bases. The CDR3 is made up of 14 amino acids. The CDR3 DNA sequence: TGCAGTGCTCTGAGCGGGGGCTCCTACAATGAGCAGTTCTTC. This gives the protein CSALSGGSYNEQFF.